This T cell receptor beta chain was captured in a study of neoadjuvant anti-PD-1 for oral cavity cancer. Trimming removed 8 bases from V and 2 bases from J; junction bases left unmatched: 8. Looked up from germline, CDR1 is SNHLY and CDR2 is FYNNEI. The CDR3 has 15 amino acids. Time point described: after neoadjuvant nivolumab, at surgical resection. Most PBMC samples had approximately 440 ng input DNA in six replicates. Method: immunoSEQ multiplex PCR; TCRdb's copy keeps in-frame clones and lacks some. The sample contains about 68,000 clones, approximately 84% of which appear only once. V and J are TRBV2 and TRBJ2-5, with TRBD2 matching 10 bases. The source material was PBMCs, sampled after nivolumab (anti-PD-1) treatment. This sequence originates from a person between 35 and 79 years old with oral cavity squamous cell carcinoma. The CDR3 region is CASGSTSGIQETQYF. CDR3 DNA: TGTGCCAGCGGTTCTACTAGCGGGATACAAGAGACCCAGTACTTC.